A selection of T cell receptor beta chains follows, all from one sample in a study of blood T cell repertoires in COVID-19. Method: immunoSEQ multiplex PCR; TCRdb's copy keeps in-frame clones and lacks some. The top ten clones hold about 12% of a sample with about 240,000 clones, about 82% of them seen once. The sequenced sample was peripheral blood. All receptors derive from a man at least 80 years old with acute or convalescent COVID-19. The CDR3 runs from the conserved cysteine through the conserved F or W. Each record gives: D gene, clone size, J gene, V gene, CDR3 DNA, CDR3 protein. The D gene is left open where the match is weak. Not every row has a clone size; where given, it reads once, few, many or a size class.

TRBD1,once,TRBJ1-5,TRBV19,TGTGCCAGTAGTATACGACAGGGTACGTATAGCAATCAGCCCCAGCATTTT,CASSIRQGTYSNQPQHF
TRBD2,few,TRBJ2-2,TRBV2,TGTGCCAGTAGTTCCCTCACGGGGCTCGGCGGGGGCACCGGGGAGCTGTTTTTT,CASSSLTGLGGGTGELFF
TRBD2,NA,TRBJ2-1,TRBV27,TGTGCCAGCAGTTCCCCTTCGGGAGGGGACAATGAGCAGTTCTTC,CASSSPSGGDNEQFF
NA,NA,TRBJ2-7,TRBV5-1,TGCGCCAGCAGCTCCGCCGTCCAGGGCGAGCAGTACTTC,CASSSAVQGEQYF
NA,NA,TRBJ1-4,TRBV15,TGTGCCGTACCAATGGGAGGAGATTCAACTAATGAAAAACTGTTTTTT,CAVPMGGDSTNEKLFF
TRBD1,few,TRBJ1-2,TRBV6-5,TGTGCCAGCACTACGGGACAGGGACCATTCTATGGCTACACCTTC,CASTTGQGPFYGYTF
TRBD1,NA,TRBJ1-6,TRBV5-1,TGCGCCAGCCGGACAGGGGATAATTCACCCCTCCACTTT,CASRTGDNSPLHF
TRBD2,NA,TRBJ2-5,TRBV28,TGTGCCAGCAGTTTATCTCTAGCGGGAGGCCAAGAGACCCAGTACTTC,CASSLSLAGGQETQYF
TRBD2,NA,TRBJ2-3,TRBV4-3,TGCGCCAGCAGCCAGGGACTAGCGGGGGGGCCAGGGACAGATACGCAGTATTTT,CASSQGLAGGPGTDTQYF
TRBD1,NA,TRBJ1-4,TRBV28,TGTGCCAGCAGTTTACAGGGGGCGCGGGCGAAACTGTTTTTT,CASSLQGARAKLFF
TRBD1,NA,TRBJ1-2,TRBV2,TGTGCCAGCAGTGGAGTGGACAGGGCTGATGGCTACACCTTC,CASSGVDRADGYTF
NA,once,TRBJ2-1,TRBV3-1/TRBV3-2,TGTGCCAGCAGCCAGACCACTAGCCCTTCCTACAATGAGCAGTTCTTC,CASSQTTSPSYNEQFF
TRBD1,NA,TRBJ1-2,TRBV3-1/TRBV3-2,TGTGCCAGCAGCCAAGTTAACAGGGGTGGCTACACCTTC,CASSQVNRGGYTF
NA,NA,TRBJ2-1,TRBV12-3/TRBV12-4,TGTGCCAGCAGTCGATCTACCTCCGATGAGCAGTTCTTC,CASSRSTSDEQFF
NA,NA,TRBJ1-5,TRBV21-1,TGTGCCAGCAGCAAACGCAGGGTGAGGAACCAGCCCCAGCATTTT,CASSKRRVRNQPQHF
NA,NA,TRBJ1-2,TRBV19,TGTGCCAGCACCGTTTTGGCAGGGCCTCTCACTTTCTATGGCTACACCTTC,CASTVLAGPLTFYGYTF
TRBD1,NA,TRBJ2-7,TRBV5-4,TGTGCCAGCAGCTTTCAACAGGGGGCCCTCTCCGAGCAGTACTTC,CASSFQQGALSEQYF
NA,NA,TRBJ1-1,TRBV7-6,TGTGCCAGCAGCTTAAAGAGGAACACTGAAGCTTTCTTT,CASSLKRNTEAFF
NA,once,TRBJ1-3,TRBV18,TGTGCCAGCTCATCGTGGGCCTCACAACAAAGCTCTGGAAACACCATATATTTT,CASSSWASQQSSGNTIYF
NA,few,TRBJ1-2,TRBV10-2,TGCGCCAGCACCCGGGGGGTCGACTATGGCTACACCTTC,CASTRGVDYGYTF
NA,NA,TRBJ2-5,TRBV5-1,TGCGCCAGCAGCCTCGGGGAATCGGGGGAGACCCAGTACTTC,CASSLGESGETQYF
NA,NA,TRBJ1-5,TRBV29-1,TGCAGCGTTGTCATCGGTTCCACGGGAAATCAGCCCCAGCATTTT,CSVVIGSTGNQPQHF
NA,NA,TRBJ1-2,TRBV5-1,TGCGCCAGCAGCCCCGGAGGAGCCTTATATGGCTACACCTTC,CASSPGGALYGYTF
TRBD1,NA,TRBJ1-2,TRBV9,TGTGCCAGCAGCGCGAGTCGGACAGGGGCCGCCCTCTACACCTTC,CASSASRTGAALYTF
TRBD1,NA,TRBJ1-6,TRBV2,TGTGCCAGCAGGGTACGCGCAGGGGGCACCTCCTATAATTCACCCCTCCACTTT,CASRVRAGGTSYNSPLHF
NA,NA,TRBJ1-5,TRBV10-3,TGTGCCACCTGGGGGGGGCAGGGCCCCAATCAGCCCCAGCATTTT,CATWGGQGPNQPQHF
TRBD2,NA,TRBJ2-1,TRBV24-1,TGTGCCACCAGTGATCCAGGACTAGCGGGAGGGTCCCACAATGAGCAGTTCTTC,CATSDPGLAGGSHNEQFF
NA,NA,TRBJ1-2,TRBV18,TGTGCCAGCTCTCCTAAGACAGCTAACTATGGCTACACCTTC,CASSPKTANYGYTF
NA,NA,TRBJ1-2,TRBV10-3,TGTGCCATTGAAGACACCTATGGCTACACCTTC,CAIEDTYGYTF
NA,NA,TRBJ2-7,TRBV28,TGTGCCAGCAGTTTAGAATTCAGGGATAAGCAGTACTTC,CASSLEFRDKQYF
TRBD1,NA,TRBJ1-1,TRBV24-1,TGTGCCACCAGTGACGGAGGGACAGGCTCCCTGAACACTGAAGCTTTCTTT,CATSDGGTGSLNTEAFF
NA,NA,TRBJ1-1,TRBV7-9,TGTGCCAGCAAAAGGGAGACTGAAGCTTTCTTT,CASKRETEAFF
NA,NA,TRBJ2-3,TRBV9,TGTGCCAGCAGCGTAAGCCCGCAGGACACAGATACGCAGTATTTT,CASSVSPQDTDTQYF
NA,once,TRBJ1-2,TRBV2,TGTGCCAGCAATACTGCAGGGTTCGTAAAGGACTATGGCTACACCTTC,CASNTAGFVKDYGYTF
NA,NA,TRBJ2-1,TRBV28,TGTGCCAGCAGTTCCCCGACATGGGGGGTCGATGAGCAGTTCTTC,CASSSPTWGVDEQFF
TRBD1,NA,TRBJ1-3,TRBV7-8,TGTGCCAGCAGCTCTATTATTGCAGGGGGTATCAGCTCTGGAAACACCATATATTTT,CASSSIIAGGISSGNTIYF